The 29 T cell receptor beta chains in this list originate from one sample, sequenced in a study of identical twins. TCRdb independently ran MiXCR on the 5' RACE reads; one entry per CDR3 protein. The sample has about 190,000 distinct CDR3 sequences, approximately 16% seen once; the top ten hold 40%. The sample was also reused in another study, on T cells expressing NK-cell markers.

Sequencing was performed on CD8+ T cells sorted from blood. The receptor set was obtained from a woman aged 18-35 years in good health.

V usage is TRBV29-1 and J usage is TRBJ2-7; 7 bases are shared with TRBD1. Germline CDR1 is SQVTM and CDR2 is ANQGSEA. CDR3 length equals 13 residues. The junction had 10 bases not matched to a gene; V was cut back by 7 bases and J by 4 bases. CDR3 amino acids: CSAISSTGYEQYF. CDR3 DNA sequence: TGCAGCGCCATTTCCTCGACAGGGTACGAGCAGTACTTC.

This clonotype was seen at least ten times. The rearrangement links TRBV7-8 to TRBJ2-7; D not certain. CDR3 length: 12 residues. V was shortened by 1 base and J by 5 bases, with 6 bases between the two germline ends. The germline V gene encodes CDR1 SGHVS and CDR2 FQNEAQ. Here the CDR3 reads CASSLGIHEQYF. In DNA, the CDR3 is TGTGCCAGCAGCTTAGGGATTCACGAGCAGTACTTC.

This clonotype was counted between two and nine times. This chain connects TRBV2 to TRBJ2-3, with no clear D. The germline V gene has CDR1 SNHLY and CDR2 FYNNEI. CDR3 length: 14 residues. Between the trimmed V and J ends, which lost 5 bases and 0 bases, there was a span of 9 bases. CDR3 loop: CASSKLPSTDTQYF. As DNA, the CDR3 is TGTGCCAGCAGTAAACTGCCTAGCACAGATACGCAGTATTTT.

This clonotype was found many times. The rearrangement links TRBV15 to TRBJ2-2; D is uncertain. This CDR3 is 14 amino acids long. The germline V and J ends were trimmed by 3 bases and 0 bases, with 5 bases remaining between them. From germline, CDR1 is LNHNV and CDR2 YYDKDF (reference sequence). CDR3: CATSSLANTGELFF. The CDR3 DNA follows: TGTGCCACCAGCAGTCTAGCGAACACCGGGGAGCTGTTTTTT.

This clonotype was seen ten or more times. The rearrangement joins TRBV12-3 or TRBV12-4 to TRBJ1-2; 11 bases are shared with TRBD1. The junction had 7 bases not matched to a gene; V was cut back by 1 base and J by 3 bases. The CDR3 has 17 amino acids. The CDR3 protein is CASSLDGTGGFDYGYTF. The CDR3 DNA follows: TGTGCCAGCAGTTTAGATGGGACAGGGGGTTTTGACTATGGCTACACCTTC.

J is TRBJ2-7 and V is TRBV30; D possibly corresponds to TRBD1 (5 bases). The length of the CDR3 is 13 residues. Germline V gene data show CDR1 as GTSNPN and CDR2 as SVGIG (reference sequence). V gave up 0 bases and J gave up 3 bases, with 9 bases separating them. The CDR3 is CAWSVGVHYEQYF. The CDR3 region has the DNA TGTGCCTGGAGTGTAGGGGTCCACTACGAGCAGTACTTC.

The table lists this clonotype with a few counts. This chain joins TRBV6-1 and TRBJ1-5, with 10 bases identical to TRBD1. Germline V gives CDR1 MNHNS, CDR2 SASEGT. V was pared by 6 bases and J by 6 bases, with 8 bases of the junction left unmatched. This CDR3 has 15 residues. CDR3 protein: CASRDFDRGPQPQHF. Here the CDR3 DNA reads TGTGCCAGCAGAGACTTCGACAGGGGGCCTCAGCCCCAGCATTTT.

This clonotype occurred a few times. V usage is TRBV12-3 or TRBV12-4 and J usage is TRBJ1-2, with TRBD1 matching over 7 bases. The CDR3 sequence is 13 residues long. Trimming took 5 bases from V and 4 from J; bases not matched to a gene: 4. As DNA, the CDR3 is TGTGCCAGCAGTCGACAGGGTGGCTATGGCTACACCTTC. Amino acid sequence: CASSRQGGYGYTF.

The genes are TRBV9 and TRBJ2-5; D gene unclear. V lost 3 bases to trimming and J lost 5 bases, with 8 bases between them. This CDR3 comprises 12 residues. Germline loops: CDR1 SGDLS, CDR2 YYNGEE. CDR3 loop: CASSGYEETQYF. In DNA, the CDR3 is TGTGCCAGCAGCGGCTACGAGGAGACCCAGTACTTC.

The chain recombines TRBV27 with TRBJ1-5; TRBD1 is a possible D gene (5 bases). Germline values: CDR1 MNHEY, CDR2 SMNVEV (reference sequence). CDR3 size: 15 residues. The ends were cut back, 3 bases at V and 7 bases at J, with 16 bases in the middle. CDR3 sequence: CASSFYGGVNQPQHF. In DNA form, the CDR3 reads TGTGCCAGCAGTTTCTACGGGGGGGTCAACCAGCCCCAGCATTTT.

The rearrangement links TRBV6-4 to TRBJ2-2, with 7 bases lining up with TRBD2. V lost 6 bases to trimming and J lost 3 bases; unmatched junction nucleotides: 4. Germline V gives CDR1 MRHNA, CDR2 SNTAGT. The CDR3 is 14 amino acids. The CDR3 reads CASRGGRDTGELFF. CDR3 in DNA: TGTGCCAGCAGAGGAGGGAGGGACACCGGGGAGCTGTTTTTT.

The chain has TRBV29-1 and TRBJ2-7, with 10 bases aligning to TRBD1. V shed 3 bases, J shed 2 bases, and the junction held 1 base outside the gene matches. This CDR3 has 13 amino acids. The germline V gene has CDR1 SQVTM and CDR2 ANQGSEA. The CDR3 DNA is TGCAGCGTTGACGGACAGGGGGCCTACGAGCAGTACTTC. Its translation is CSVDGQGAYEQYF.

The chain carries TRBV9 and TRBJ2-7; 9 bases are shared with TRBD2. V was pared by 3 bases and J by 6 bases, with 10 bases of the junction left unmatched. The CDR3 sequence is 15 residues long. Germline V gives CDR1 SGDLS, CDR2 YYNGEE. CDR3 nucleotides: TGTGCCAGCAGCGCGCTAGCGGGACCATCGGGCGAGCAGTACTTC. As protein: CASSALAGPSGEQYF.

The V gene is TRBV7-9, the J gene TRBJ2-3; 13 nucleotides agree with TRBD2. Losses at the gene ends were 5 bases for V and 1 base for J; bases not matched to a gene: 6. Germline CDR1 reads SEHNR; CDR2 reads FQNEAQ (reference sequence). The CDR3 spans 17 residues. The CDR3 sequence is CASSPGTSGKGTDTQYF. The DNA of the CDR3 is TGTGCCAGCAGCCCGGGGACTAGCGGGAAGGGCACAGATACGCAGTATTTT.

J is TRBJ2-5 and V is TRBV20-1, with 9 bases identical to TRBD1. V shed 5 bases, J shed 6 bases, and the junction held 7 bases outside the gene matches. Germline V gene sequence: CDR1 DFQATT, CDR2 SNEGSKA (reference sequence). This CDR3 is 13 amino acids long. The CDR3 sequence: CSAGTGSPKTQYF. DNA for the CDR3: TGCAGTGCTGGGACAGGGTCCCCGAAGACCCAGTACTTC.

This clonotype showed up just a few times. The rearrangement joins TRBV27 to TRBJ2-7; D might be TRBD2 (6 bases). V shed 6 bases and J shed 7 bases, with 13 bases lying between them. Per the germline V gene, CDR1 is MNHEY and CDR2 is SMNVEV (reference sequence). This CDR3 comprises 12 residues. The CDR3 is CASSAGGWEQYF. The CDR3 nucleotides are TGTGCCAGCAGCGCTGGGGGGTGGGAGCAGTACTTC.

A few counts support this clonotype. The chain uses TRBV14 and TRBJ2-3; D is undetermined. Trimming pared 0 bases from V and 4 bases from J, leaving 5 bases between. The CDR3 extends over 13 amino acids. CDR1 SGHDN and CDR2 FVKESK come from the germline V gene. Here the CDR3 reads CASSQDLPDTQYF. The DNA for the CDR3 is TGTGCCAGCAGCCAAGATCTCCCAGATACGCAGTATTTT.

This clonotype was seen only a few times. CDR3 DNA: TGTGCCAGCAGGCACAGTTTATTCCATGAGCAGTTCTTC. Amino acid sequence: CASRHSLFHEQFF. V usage is TRBV12-3 or TRBV12-4 and J usage is TRBJ2-1; D gene uncertain. CDR3 size: 13 residues. The V end lost 6 bases, the J end lost 8 bases, and 14 bases lay between the germline ends.

This clonotype was detected many times. CDR3 DNA: TGCGCCAGCAGCTTGCAACTTACAGGGAACACTGAAGCTTTCTTT. It translates to CASSLQLTGNTEAFF. V and J are TRBV5-1 and TRBJ1-1, with D perhaps matching TRBD1 (5 bases). Germline lookup yields CDR1 SGHRS and CDR2 YFSETQ. There are 15 residues in the CDR3. Trimming cost V 1 base and J 1 base, with 11 bases left between them.

This clonotype has a handful of counts. V and J are TRBV5-1 and TRBJ2-7; D remains unclear. This CDR3 spans 14 amino acids. V lost 1 base to trimming and J lost 2 bases, with 10 bases between them. Germline CDR1 reads SGHRS; CDR2 reads YFSETQ. CDR3 protein: CASSLFTYTYEQYF. CDR3 DNA sequence: TGCGCCAGCAGCTTGTTTACATACACCTACGAGCAGTACTTC.

The chain recombines TRBV12-3 or TRBV12-4 with TRBJ2-1; TRBD2 agrees at 12 bases. The CDR3 consists of 14 residues. With V trimmed by 6 bases and J by 7 bases, 4 bases remained unmatched. CDR3 coding DNA: TGTGCCAGCAGCAGGACTAGCGGGGCAAATGAGCAGTTCTTC. Its protein is CASSRTSGANEQFF.

The CDR3 region has the DNA TGCGCCAGCAGCCAAGCCCCCGGATCCGACGGGGAGCTGTTTTTT. Its translation: CASSQAPGSDGELFF. V usage is TRBV4-1 and J usage is TRBJ2-2, with D uncertain. The CDR3 loop spans 15 amino acids. Trimming left V 1 base short and J 7 bases short, with 13 bases between. The V gene's germline CDR1 is MGHRA and CDR2 YSYEKL.

The rearrangement uses TRBV9 and TRBJ2-7, with D hard to call. This CDR3 is built from 14 residues. Germline V gene data show CDR1 as SGDLS and CDR2 as YYNGEE. V lost 0 bases and J lost 1, with 8 bases in between. The CDR3 coding sequence is TGTGCCAGCAGCGTAGGGCCAGAATCCTACGAGCAGTACTTC. Protein: CASSVGPESYEQYF.

V is TRBV6-2 or TRBV6-3 and J is TRBJ2-7; TRBD2 aligns across 11 bases. The CDR3 runs to 16 residues. J gave up 5 bases and V 1 base, and 7 bases lay outside the gene matches. Germline V gene lookup returns CDR1 MNHEY and CDR2 SVGEGT. The CDR3 DNA reads TGTGCCAGCAGTTACTTCGAGACTAGCGGGAACGACGAGCAGTACTTC. It is translated as CASSYFETSGNDEQYF.

This clonotype was detected only a few times. The chain links TRBV13 to TRBJ1-4, with unresolved D. The germline CDR1 and CDR2 sequences are PRHDT and FYEKMQ (reference sequence). The CDR3 loop spans 14 amino acids. The V gene lost 5 bases and the J gene lost 8 bases, with 15 bases spanning the gap. In nucleotides, the CDR3 is TGTGCCAGCAGCGTCGGTGAGGATGGGGAAAAACTGTTTTTT. It codes for CASSVGEDGEKLFF.

This chain links TRBV20-1 with TRBJ2-3, with 10 bases lining up with TRBD1. Germline V gene lookup returns CDR1 DFQATT and CDR2 SNEGSKA (reference sequence). The CDR3 has 15 amino acids. V was pared by 3 bases and J by 6 bases, with 9 bases of the junction left unmatched. CDR3 DNA sequence: TGCAGTGCTAGCTGGACAGGGGGTGTTGCGGATACGCAGTATTTT. This gives the protein CSASWTGGVADTQYF.

The chain recombines TRBV10-3 with TRBJ2-7; the D call may be TRBD1 or TRBD2 (6 bases each). The CDR3 loop spans 14 amino acids. Germline lookup yields CDR1 ENHRY and CDR2 SYGVKD. V was shortened by 5 bases and J by 6 bases, with 17 bases between the two germline ends. CDR3 in amino acids: CAISPPGGGGEQYF. The DNA of the CDR3 is TGTGCCATCAGTCCCCCCGGAGGGGGAGGCGAGCAGTACTTC.

The chain employs TRBV11-3 and TRBJ2-3; 13 nucleotides agree with TRBD2. The CDR3 totals 16 residues. Germline assignment: CDR1 SGHNT and CDR2 YENEEA. V shed 5 bases and J 6 bases; nucleotides not matched to a gene: 8. The CDR3 region is CASSRRLAGGLDTQYF. The CDR3 bases are TGTGCCAGCAGCCGTCGACTAGCGGGGGGCCTCGATACGCAGTATTTT. The whole variable domain, remainder taken from reference TRBV11-3 and TRBJ2-3, is EAGVVQSPRYKIIEKKQPVAFWCNPISGHNTLYWYLQNLGQGPELLIRYENEEAVDDSQLPKDRFSAERLKGVDSTLKIQPAELGDSAVYLCASSRRLAGGLDTQYFGPGTRLTVL.

This chain joins TRBV29-1 and TRBJ2-1; D uncertain. Trimming cost V 1 base and J 0 bases, with 10 bases left between them. CDR1 and CDR2 from the germline V gene are SQVTM and ANQGSEA. The CDR3 length is 15 residues. As DNA, the CDR3 is TGCAGCGTTGAAGGGAGCCGGAGCTCCTACAATGAGCAGTTCTTC. This sequence encodes CSVEGSRSSYNEQFF.